The 27 T cell receptor beta chains below all came from one sample that was sequenced in a study of blood T cell repertoires in COVID-19. Measured with immunoSEQ multiplex PCR; TCRdb has only the in-frame clones, and not every one. Among 110,000 or so clones, roughly 85% were seen once, and the ten largest hold about 6.1%. What was sequenced was peripheral blood. The receptors here all came from a woman in her sixties with COVID-19, enrolled during active disease.

J is TRBJ2-1 and V is TRBV7-2; 9 bases align to TRBD2. V lost 6 bases and J lost 7; bases outside the gene matches: 7. This CDR3 is 14 amino acids long. The V gene's germline CDR1 is SGHTA and CDR2 FQGNSA. CDR3 protein: CASRRGGGANEQFF. CDR3 nucleotide sequence: TGTGCCAGCAGGAGAGGCGGGGGGGCTAATGAGCAGTTCTTC.

V is TRBV19 and J is TRBJ2-3; 9 positions agree with TRBD1. The germline V gene encodes CDR1 LNHDA and CDR2 SQIVND (reference sequence). The CDR3 runs to 16 residues. The V segment lost 4 bases and the J segment 4 bases; nucleotides outside the gene matches: 9. In DNA form, the CDR3 reads TGTGCCAGTAGTAAGGGTCAAAGGACAGGGGCAGATACGCAGTATTTT. Its translation: CASSKGQRTGADTQYF.

This rearrangement joins TRBV11-3 to TRBJ1-1; D is unclear. This CDR3 spans 13 amino acids. Germline lookup yields CDR1 SGHNT and CDR2 YENEEA. Trimming removed 3 bases at V and 5 bases at J, with 10 bases between. This CDR3 reads CASSFSRWTEAFF. The CDR3, as DNA: TGTGCCAGCAGCTTTTCCAGATGGACTGAAGCTTTCTTT.

The gene calls are TRBV6-2 or TRBV6-3 and TRBJ1-3, with 7 bases that match TRBD1. Germline values: CDR1 MNHEY, CDR2 SVGEGT. The junction had 6 bases not matched to a gene; V was cut back by 5 bases and J by 2 bases. The CDR3 consists of 15 residues. The CDR3 bases are TGTGCCAGCAGTGCCGGGACAGAGGCTGGAAACACCATATATTTT. It codes for CASSAGTEAGNTIYF.

The V gene is TRBV11-2, the J gene TRBJ2-3; 10 bases are shared with TRBD1. V trimming: 3 bases; J trimming: 3 bases; junction bases outside the gene matches: 6. The CDR3 has 16 residues. Germline CDR1 is SGHAT and CDR2 is FQNNGV. The CDR3 protein is CASSFSTGGRTDTQYF. The CDR3 DNA is TGTGCCAGCAGCTTCTCGACAGGGGGCAGGACAGATACGCAGTATTTT.

The chain uses TRBV18 and TRBJ2-2; TRBD2 aligns across 12 bases. There are 17 residues in the CDR3. Losses at the gene ends were 2 bases for V and 7 bases for J; bases not matched to a gene: 8. Germline assignment: CDR1 KGHSH and CDR2 LQKENI. The CDR3 loop reads CASSPVTSGGDGGELFF. The CDR3, as DNA: TGTGCCAGCTCACCAGTGACTAGCGGGGGAGATGGCGGGGAGCTGTTTTTT.

The chain recombines TRBV19 with TRBJ1-2; no reliable D call. The CDR3 covers 14 residues. Germline CDR1 is LNHDA and CDR2 is SQIVND (reference sequence). Trimming shortened V by 5 bases and J by 7 bases, and 17 bases separated the two germline ends. The CDR3 DNA sequence: TGTGCCAGTAGTCCCGGGCTCGGAGAGGGTGGCTACACCTTC. Translating gives CASSPGLGEGGYTF.

The gene calls are TRBV18 and TRBJ1-1; D might be TRBD1 (5 bases). Trimming took off 2 bases at V and 1 base at J, with 17 bases between the two ends. The germline gives CDR1 KGHSH, CDR2 LQKENI. This CDR3 region has 17 residues. The CDR3 DNA sequence: TGTGCCAGCTCACCAACGTACACAGGTATAACGAACACTGAAGCTTTCTTT. Translated, it gives CASSPTYTGITNTEAFF.

The chain uses TRBV15 and TRBJ1-4; TRBD1 is a possible D gene (6 bases). The CDR3 covers 16 residues. CDR1 and CDR2 (germline): LNHNV, YYDKDF (reference sequence). Trimming removed 8 bases at V and 3 bases at J, with 19 bases between. CDR3 amino acids: CATFRDTSAANEKLFF. CDR3 sequence (DNA): TGTGCCACCTTCCGGGACACGTCAGCGGCTAATGAAAAACTGTTTTTT.

J is TRBJ1-6 and V is TRBV7-8; D gene ambiguous. The CDR3 covers 15 residues. The V and J ends lost 2 bases and 7 bases respectively, with 12 bases between them. CDR1 is SGHVS, CDR2 FQNEAQ, per germline. The CDR3 DNA reads as TGTGCCAGCAGCTTACGTGGAGTCACAAATTCACCCCTCCACTTT. The encoded protein is CASSLRGVTNSPLHF.

V usage is TRBV4-2 and J usage is TRBJ1-1; D may be TRBD1 (5 bases). V was clipped by 6 bases and J by 0 bases, with 8 bases between them. The germline V gene has CDR1 LGHNA and CDR2 YNFKEQ. The length of the CDR3 is 13 residues. The CDR3 bases are TGTGCCAGCAGTGACAGCATGAACACTGAAGCTTTCTTT. Translated: CASSDSMNTEAFF.

This chain joins TRBV7-8 and TRBJ1-1; maybe TRBD1 (6 bases). From germline, CDR1 is SGHVS and CDR2 FQNEAQ. This CDR3 spans 15 amino acids. Trimming shortened V by 2 bases and J by 0 bases, and 10 bases separated the two germline ends. The CDR3: CASSLPGAMNTEAFF. The CDR3 coding sequence is TGTGCCAGCAGCTTACCAGGGGCGATGAACACTGAAGCTTTCTTT.

The chain employs TRBV9 and TRBJ2-7; 11 positions match TRBD2. V was pared by 0 bases and J by 7 bases, with 9 bases of the junction left unmatched. Germline V gene sequence: CDR1 SGDLS, CDR2 YYNGEE. This CDR3 region has 16 residues. The CDR3 protein is CASSVELAGDTGEQYF. The CDR3, as DNA: TGTGCCAGCAGCGTAGAACTAGCGGGGGACACGGGGGAGCAGTACTTC.

J is TRBJ2-2 and V is TRBV7-6; D possibly corresponds to TRBD2 (7 bases). CDR1 and CDR2 from the germline V gene are SGHVS and FNYEAQ. Trimming cost V 4 bases and J 4 bases, with 10 bases left between them. CDR3 size: 14 residues. CDR3 in DNA: TGTGCCAGCAGCTGGGGGGGCGGCACCGGGGAGCTGTTTTTT. Its translation is CASSWGGGTGELFF. The variable domain in full, with the rest retrieved from reference TRBV7-6 and TRBJ2-2, is GAGVSQSPRYKVTKRGQDVALRCDPISGHVSLYWYRQALGQGPEFLTYFNYEAQQDKSGLPNDRFSAERPEGSISTLTIQRTEQRDSAMYRCASSWGGGTGELFFGEGSRLTVL.

This rearrangement joins TRBV4-2 to TRBJ1-4; D uncertain. The CDR3 length is 12 residues. Germline values: CDR1 LGHNA, CDR2 YNFKEQ. Deletions cut 6 bases from V and 8 bases from J, with 10 bases between. CDR3 residues: CASRNREEKLFF. The CDR3 nucleotides read TGTGCCAGCAGAAATCGGGAGGAAAAACTGTTTTTT.

The chain links TRBV5-4 to TRBJ2-7; possibly TRBD1 for D (6 bases). The CDR3 runs to 13 residues. Per the germline V gene, CDR1 is SGHNT and CDR2 is YYREEE (reference sequence). V gave up 4 bases and J gave up 2 bases, with 10 bases separating them. The CDR3 DNA sequence: TGTGCCAGCAGCCTGCAGGGGCCCTACGAGCAGTACTTC. Protein: CASSLQGPYEQYF.

This rearrangement joins TRBV27 to TRBJ2-5; D may be TRBD1 (6 bases). V lost 2 bases, J lost 5 bases, and 9 bases lay in between. The CDR3 sequence is 13 residues long. Per germline, CDR1 MNHEY and CDR2 SMNVEV (reference sequence). CDR3 sequence reads: CASSLDRWETQYF. The CDR3 coding sequence is TGTGCCAGCAGTTTAGACAGGTGGGAGACCCAGTACTTC.

This chain connects TRBV11-2 to TRBJ1-1, with unresolved D. Trimming took off 5 bases at V and 5 bases at J, with 12 bases between the two ends. Germline loops: CDR1 SGHAT, CDR2 FQNNGV. The CDR3 has 13 residues. The CDR3, as DNA: TGTGCCAGCAGCCTCCCGGGTTCAACTGAAGCTTTCTTT. Translating it yields CASSLPGSTEAFF.

The chain is built from TRBV6-2 or TRBV6-3 and TRBJ2-1, with TRBD2 matching over 10 bases. This CDR3 has 16 residues. Trimming cost V 4 bases and J 5 bases; bases outside gene matches: 8. Looked up from germline, CDR1 is MNHEY and CDR2 is SVGEGT. CDR3 protein: CASSSALAGADNEQFF. In nucleotides, the CDR3 is TGTGCCAGCAGTTCCGCTCTAGCGGGGGCTGACAATGAGCAGTTCTTC.

The chain combines TRBV27 with TRBJ1-1; D is unclear. The CDR3 is 14 residues long. V was cut by 9 bases and J by 4 bases, with 18 bases left in between. Germline-derived CDR1 and CDR2 are MNHEY and SMNVEV (reference sequence). The CDR3 here is CARPQKREGTEAFF. The CDR3 nucleotides are TGTGCCAGACCCCAAAAACGGGAGGGCACTGAAGCTTTCTTT.

The chain carries TRBV9 and TRBJ1-2, with 9 nucleotides matching TRBD1. CDR3 length equals 13 residues. After removal of 3 bases from V and 7 bases from J, the junction contained 4 bases not matched to a gene. Germline V gene sequence: CDR1 SGDLS, CDR2 YYNGEE. The CDR3 DNA sequence: TGTGCCAGCAGCGCGGGACAGGGCTCTGGCTACACCTTC. Translated, it gives CASSAGQGSGYTF.

This clone was counted a single time. The rearrangement links TRBV12-3 or TRBV12-4 to TRBJ2-5; D might be TRBD1 (5 bases). The CDR3 is made up of 13 amino acids. V was clipped by 5 bases and J by 5 bases, with 12 bases between them. CDR3 sequence reads: CASSLGHWETQYF. CDR3 nucleotides: TGTGCCAGCAGTCTGGGGCATTGGGAGACCCAGTACTTC.

The rearrangement links TRBV27 to TRBJ2-3, with 13 bases aligning to TRBD2. The J segment lost 2 bases and the V segment lost 5 bases, leaving 7 bases of the junction unmatched. Germline V gene sequence: CDR1 MNHEY, CDR2 SMNVEV (reference sequence). The CDR3 is made up of 17 amino acids. The CDR3 nucleotides read TGTGCCAGCAGTGTAGGGACTAGCGGGACGAACACAGATACGCAGTATTTT. Encoded protein: CASSVGTSGTNTDTQYF.

The genes are TRBV5-6 and TRBJ2-5; the D gene is possibly TRBD1 (6 bases). V dropped 0 bases and J dropped 7 bases, with 13 bases sitting between them. The germline V gene encodes CDR1 SGHDT and CDR2 YYEEEE. The length of the CDR3 is 14 residues. The CDR3 protein is CASSLGQALGTQYF. The DNA for the CDR3 is TGTGCCAGCAGCTTGGGACAGGCCCTCGGGACCCAGTACTTC.

This clone was seen only a few times. The J gene is TRBJ1-5, the V gene TRBV13; D may be TRBD1 (6 bases). V was clipped by 5 bases and J by 4 bases, with 21 bases between them. Per the germline V gene, CDR1 is PRHDT and CDR2 is FYEKMQ (reference sequence). The CDR3 has 17 residues. The CDR3 protein is CASSLTGWGRGNQPQHF. In DNA, the CDR3 is TGTGCCAGCAGCCTAACGGGGTGGGGCAGGGGTAATCAGCCCCAGCATTTT.

The chain links TRBV9 to TRBJ2-3; 8 bases are a match to TRBD2. Germline CDR1 and CDR2: SGDLS and YYNGEE. There are 14 residues in the CDR3. V was clipped by 3 bases and J by 5 bases; unmatched bases: 5. The CDR3 coding sequence is TGTGCCAGCAGCGACGGGGGGGCCATAGATACGCAGTATTTT. Its protein is CASSDGGAIDTQYF.

The chain recombines TRBV2 with TRBJ1-2, with a tentative D call TRBD1 (6 bases). This CDR3 has 13 amino acids. CDR1 is SNHLY and CDR2 is FYNNEI in the germline V gene. V was clipped by 5 bases and J by 10 bases, with 17 bases between them. CDR3 coding DNA: TGTGCCAGCAGTCAGGAAGGGGGGGCAGACTACACCTTC. Encoded protein: CASSQEGGADYTF.